This entry lists 19 T cell receptor beta chains sequenced from one sample in a study of identical twins. TCRdb recomputed calls from the 5' RACE reads with MiXCR, one row per CDR3 protein. The sample lists 450,000 to 600,000 distinct CDR3 sequences, more than 20% occurring once. The data were also submitted as part of a second study, on yellow fever vaccine responses in identical twins.

Material for sequencing was CD4+ T cells sorted from blood. Receptors originate from a woman aged 18-35 years in good health.

The J gene is TRBJ2-3, the V gene TRBV27; 7 bases fit TRBD2. The CDR3 sequence is 18 residues long. V lost 4 bases to trimming and J lost 3 bases; unmatched junction nucleotides: 16. The V gene's germline CDR1 is MNHEY and CDR2 SMNVEV (reference sequence). Here the CDR3 reads CASSSSGTTKFGTDTQYF. The CDR3 nucleotides read TGTGCCAGCAGTTCCTCCGGGACTACTAAGTTTGGGACAGATACGCAGTATTTT.

This clonotype has more than one count but fewer than ten. This chain uses TRBV5-1 with TRBJ1-1; D perhaps matches TRBD1 (5 bases). The length of the CDR3 is 16 residues. V was clipped by 1 base and J by 0 bases, with 13 bases between them. Germline V CDR1 and CDR2: SGHRS, YFSETQ. CDR3 nucleotide sequence: TGCGCCAGCAGCTTGCAGGGAATGTTCGTGAACACTGAAGCTTTCTTT. It specifies CASSLQGMFVNTEAFF.

The table lists this clonotype with a few counts. The rearrangement uses TRBV7-8 and TRBJ2-3; TRBD2 might be the D (6 bases). Germline CDR1 reads SGHVS; CDR2 reads FQNEAQ. This CDR3 region has 17 residues. The germline V and J ends were trimmed by 5 bases and 0 bases, with 18 bases remaining between them. CDR3 loop: CASSPKATRLSTDTQYF. CDR3 sequence (DNA): TGTGCCAGCAGCCCTAAGGCGACTAGGCTGAGCACAGATACGCAGTATTTT.

This clonotype was detected only a few times. J is TRBJ2-1 and V is TRBV27; D not certain. This CDR3 region has 16 residues. The germline V gene encodes CDR1 MNHEY and CDR2 SMNVEV (reference sequence). Between the trimmed V and J ends, which lost 1 base and 0 bases, there was a span of 10 bases. CDR3: CASSLYGISSYNEQFF. In nucleotides, the CDR3 is TGTGCCAGCAGTTTATATGGGATTAGCTCCTACAATGAGCAGTTCTTC.

CDR3 sequence reads: CASSLGDTPLTEAFF. CDR3 coding DNA: TGTGCCAGCAGCTTAGGGGATACACCCCTCACGGAAGCTTTCTTT. The chain uses TRBV7-9 and TRBJ1-1; D is ambiguous. Trimming took off 1 base at V and 8 bases at J, with 17 bases between the two ends. There are 15 residues in the CDR3. The V gene's germline CDR1 is SEHNR and CDR2 FQNEAQ (reference sequence).

This chain uses TRBV20-1 with TRBJ1-4; the match to TRBD1 covers 8 bases. V shed 6 bases, J shed 7 bases, and the junction held 7 bases outside the gene matches. The CDR3 is 13 residues long. The germline gives CDR1 DFQATT, CDR2 SNEGSKA (reference sequence). CDR3 protein: CSAWTGRGEKLFF. The CDR3 DNA is TGCAGTGCCTGGACAGGGCGGGGTGAAAAACTGTTTTTT.

This clonotype was seen more than once but under ten times. The chain carries TRBV24-1 and TRBJ2-3; no clear D gene. With 7 bases removed from V and 4 bases from J, the gap between germline ends came to 8 bases. The germline V gene has CDR1 KGHDR and CDR2 SFDVKD. The CDR3 has 12 amino acids. CDR3 residues: CATRGSADTQYF. DNA for the CDR3: TGTGCCACCAGGGGATCCGCAGATACGCAGTATTTT.

This clonotype has just a few counts. The chain uses TRBV5-1 and TRBJ2-2, with D unclear. Germline lookup yields CDR1 SGHRS and CDR2 YFSETQ. The CDR3 totals 13 residues. The V end lost 2 bases, the J end lost 7 bases, and 9 bases lay between the germline ends. CDR3 residues: CASSFASLGELFF. CDR3 DNA sequence: TGCGCCAGCAGCTTTGCCTCCCTCGGGGAGCTGTTTTTT.

The CDR3 sequence: CASSQDAGPGDEQFF. The CDR3 coding sequence is TGTGCCAGCAGCCAAGATGCGGGACCCGGCGATGAGCAGTTCTTC. The chain is built from TRBV4-2 and TRBJ2-1, with D tentatively TRBD2 (6 bases). In germline, CDR1 is LGHNA, CDR2 YNFKEQ. The CDR3 contains 15 residues. Trimming pared 0 bases from V and 8 bases from J, leaving 14 bases between.

The chain is built from TRBV6-1 and TRBJ2-3; no clear D gene. V was pared by 6 bases and J by 0 bases, with 22 bases between. The germline gives CDR1 MNHNS, CDR2 SASEGT. This CDR3 has 18 amino acids. In DNA, the CDR3 is TGTGCCAGCAGCCCACTCTTCCGGTGGGGATATAGCACAGATACGCAGTATTTT. This codes for CASSPLFRWGYSTDTQYF.

The chain is built from TRBV10-2 and TRBJ1-5, with D maybe TRBD1 (6 bases). Trimming shortened V by 8 bases and J by 8 bases, and 19 bases separated the two germline ends. The CDR3 length is 14 residues. The germline gives CDR1 WSHSY, CDR2 SAAADI. CDR3 in amino acids: CASGRTAVGEPQHF. As DNA, the CDR3 is TGCGCCAGCGGCCGGACAGCCGTTGGGGAGCCCCAGCATTTT.

The chain recombines TRBV18 with TRBJ2-5; TRBD1 or TRBD2 may be the D gene (5 bases each). The CDR3 extends over 13 amino acids. Germline V lookup: CDR1 KGHSH, CDR2 LQKENI. Trimming cost V 8 bases and J 3 bases, with 13 bases left between them. Here the CDR3 reads CASPMGDEETQYF. The DNA for the CDR3 is TGTGCCAGCCCCATGGGGGACGAAGAGACCCAGTACTTC.

This clonotype was recorded at least ten times. The CDR3 DNA reads TGCAGTGCAAGGACAAGTATGAACACTGAAGCTTTCTTT. Encoded protein: CSARTSMNTEAFF. The chain employs TRBV20-1 and TRBJ1-1, with a weak D call TRBD1 (5 bases). From germline, CDR1 is DFQATT and CDR2 SNEGSKA (reference sequence). V lost 6 bases and J 0 bases, leaving 11 bases between the germline ends. The length of the CDR3 is 13 residues.

Only a few counts were recorded for this clonotype. The rearrangement links TRBV6-5 to TRBJ2-7, with 8 bases that match TRBD1. Germline trimming cut 2 bases from V and 2 bases from J; bases unmatched to any gene: 5. The CDR3 consists of 15 residues. From germline, CDR1 is MNHEY and CDR2 SVGAGI. As DNA, the CDR3 is TGTGCCAGCAGTTACAGCGGACAGGGCACCTACGAGCAGTACTTC. It yields the protein CASSYSGQGTYEQYF.

This clonotype was seen a handful of times. The rearrangement joins TRBV12-3 or TRBV12-4 to TRBJ2-5; D might be TRBD1 or TRBD2, each matching 5 bases. Trimming removed 6 bases at V and 2 bases at J, with 16 bases between. The CDR3 consists of 15 residues. The CDR3 loop is CASRDRDLLQETQYF. CDR3 nucleotide sequence: TGTGCCAGCAGAGACCGGGACCTGCTGCAAGAGACCCAGTACTTC.

This clonotype was seen more than once but under ten times. V usage is TRBV5-1 and J usage is TRBJ2-7; the D gene is possibly TRBD2 (6 bases). This CDR3 is built from 15 residues. The V end was cut by 1 base, the J end by 3 bases, with 14 bases between. Germline CDR1 reads SGHRS; CDR2 reads YFSETQ. CDR3 sequence reads: CASSLRGGEVYEQYV. The CDR3 DNA is TGCGCCAGCAGCTTGAGAGGAGGGGAGGTCTACGAGCAGTACGTC.

This clonotype has a handful of counts. The V gene is TRBV7-9, the J gene TRBJ1-2, with D perhaps TRBD1 (6 bases). In germline, CDR1 is SEHNR, CDR2 FQNEAQ (reference sequence). The CDR3 spans 14 residues. The V end was cut by 3 bases, the J end by 3 bases, with 11 bases between. CDR3 bases: TGTGCCAGCAGCTTTCCAGGACAGCACTATGGCTACACCTTC. It codes for CASSFPGQHYGYTF. Full variable domain (remainder filled in from reference TRBV7-9 and TRBJ1-2): DTGVSQNPRHKITKRGQNVTFRCDPISEHNRLYWYRQTLGQGPEFLTYFQNEAQLEKSRLLSDRFSAERPKGSFSTLEIQRTEQGDSAMYLCASSFPGQHYGYTFGSGTRLTVV.

This clonotype was seen only a few times. V is TRBV2 and J is TRBJ2-7; maybe TRBD1 (6 bases). CDR3 size: 13 residues. V was shortened by 3 bases and J by 4 bases, with 10 bases between the two germline ends. Germline CDR1 SNHLY, CDR2 FYNNEI. The CDR3: CASSDPGDYEQYF. Written as DNA, the CDR3 is TGTGCCAGCAGTGACCCAGGGGATTACGAGCAGTACTTC. The variable domain in full, completed from reference TRBV2 and TRBJ2-7, reads EPEVTQTPSHQVTQMGQEVILRCVPISNHLYFYWYRQILGQKVEFLVSFYNNEISEKSEIFDDQFSVERPDGSNFTLKIRSTKLEDSAMYFCASSDPGDYEQYFGPGTRLTVT.

The V call is TRBV12-3 or TRBV12-4, the J call TRBJ1-2; D is possibly TRBD1 (5 bases). The V gene lost 1 base and the J gene lost 7 bases, with 7 bases spanning the gap. The CDR3 extends over 12 amino acids. CDR3 sequence: CASSLEGVGYTF. In DNA, the CDR3 is TGTGCCAGCAGTTTAGAAGGGGTTGGCTACACCTTC.